These 14 T cell receptor beta chains were sequenced from one sample in a study of cytomegalovirus exposure and HLA in healthy donors. 13 Jbeta primers and 60 Vbeta primers were used for the PCR. Assay: immunoSEQ multiplex PCR; the TCRdb copy retains only in-frame clones and omits some. The sample lists 65,000 to 85,000 clones, less than 80% occurring once. The specimen sequenced was PBMCs. Every receptor here comes from a woman between 40 and 50 years old in good health and CMV-seropositive.

In DNA, the CDR3 is TGTGCCTCCCGCCGGACTAGCGGGGGGTACAATGAGCAGTTCTTC. This sequence encodes CASRRTSGGYNEQFF. The chain has TRBV9 and TRBJ2-1; 14 bases line up with TRBD2. Trimming cost V 10 bases and J 4 bases; bases outside gene matches: 7. Germline assignment: CDR1 SGDLS and CDR2 YYNGEE. The CDR3 is 15 residues long.

This clone was found once. The rearrangement uses TRBV7-6 and TRBJ1-5, with 8 bases that match TRBD1. The CDR3 extends over 14 amino acids. The ends lost 4 bases at V and 6 bases at J; junction bases unmatched: 5. From germline, CDR1 is SGHVS and CDR2 FNYEAQ. CDR3 bases: TGTGCCAGCAGCTCAGGGGGCGATGGTCAGCCCCAGCATTTT. Its protein is CASSSGGDGQPQHF.

This clone rates as medium-sized. DNA for the CDR3: TGTGCCAGCAGCCAAGATGAGACTAGCGGGCAAAGCTCCTACAATGAGCAGTTCTTC. Its protein product is CASSQDETSGQSSYNEQFF. The chain is built from TRBV4-2 and TRBJ2-1; TRBD2 matches at 10 bases. From germline, CDR1 is LGHNA and CDR2 YNFKEQ. V dropped 0 bases and J dropped 0; count of bases not matched to a gene: 8. The CDR3 spans 19 residues.

The rearrangement links TRBV27 to TRBJ1-5; D remains unclear. CDR3 length: 12 residues. Germline CDR1 reads MNHEY; CDR2 reads SMNVEV (reference sequence). The V end was cut by 4 bases, the J end by 6 bases, with 7 bases between. The DNA for the CDR3 is TGTGCCAGCAGTTCCCGCGGTCAGCCCCAGCATTTT. This codes for CASSSRGQPQHF.

The chain combines TRBV28 with TRBJ2-7; 16 nucleotides match TRBD2. Germline CDR1 is MDHEN and CDR2 is SYDVKM. V dropped 2 bases and J dropped 3; count of bases not matched to a gene: 7. CDR3 size: 18 residues. The CDR3, as DNA: TGTGCCAGCAGTTTACCGGGACTAGCGGGGGGGCCTCTCTACGAGCAGTACTTC. Amino acid sequence: CASSLPGLAGGPLYEQYF.

The sample holds a few counts of this clone. One end of the junction does not line up with germline, which may come from a read error. The J gene is TRBJ1-1, the V gene TRBV5-1; D unclear. The germline CDR1 and CDR2 sequences are SGHRS and YFSETQ. This CDR3 is built from 15 residues. CDR3 nucleotides: TGCGCCAGCAGCCTCGTAATTGGGCGGGCCGTTGGGGTTTCGTTT. Its translation is CASSLVIGRAVGVSF.

The J gene is TRBJ2-5, the V gene TRBV11-2, with D possibly being TRBD2 (6 bases). TRBJ2-7 explains the end of the DNA better; the J call may be wrong. The germline V gene encodes CDR1 SGHAT and CDR2 FQNNGV. The CDR3 has 15 residues. In DNA form, the CDR3 reads TGTGCCAGCAGCGGTGGGAGGATGGTTTCCTACGAGCAGTACTTC. The encoded protein is CASSGGRMVSYEQYF.

The rearrangement links TRBV6-1 to TRBJ2-5, with D hard to call. Trimming stripped 7 bases from V and 3 bases from J, with 18 bases between. Germline V gives CDR1 MNHNS, CDR2 SASEGT. This CDR3 has 15 amino acids. The DNA for the CDR3 is TGTGCCAGCACCCGAGGATGGATTCTGAAAGAGACCCAGTACTTC. Translating gives CASTRGWILKETQYF.

In its sample, this clone was seen once. The V call is TRBV7-2, the J call TRBJ2-5; 8 bases fit TRBD2. The CDR3 runs 16 residues. V lost 0 bases and J lost 1; bases outside the gene matches: 4. CDR1 and CDR2 from the germline V gene are SGHTA and FQGNSA. CDR3 DNA: TGTGCCAGCAGCTTAGCAGGCGGGGGGATCCAAGAGACCCAGTACTTC. Translation gives CASSLAGGGIQETQYF.

The V gene is TRBV18, the J gene TRBJ1-3; a weak D match, TRBD1 (5 bases). The V gene's germline CDR1 is KGHSH and CDR2 LQKENI. The CDR3 extends over 15 amino acids. Trimming took 3 bases from V and 2 from J, leaving 11 bases between them. CDR3 region: CASSPNRGTGNTIYF. The CDR3 nucleotides read TGTGCCAGCTCACCCAACCGGGGGACTGGAAACACCATATATTTT.

This clone was seen more than once but under ten times. The junction differs from germline at one of its ends, possibly a read error. This chain links TRBV7-9 with TRBJ2-3; D remains unclear. Germline V gene lookup returns CDR1 SEHNR and CDR2 FQNEAQ (reference sequence). There are 15 residues in the CDR3. The CDR3 nucleotides read TGTTCCAGCAGCTTATACAGACCGAGCACAGATACGCAGTATTTT. The encoded protein is CSSSLYRPSTDTQYF.

This chain connects TRBV14 to TRBJ1-6; D gene ambiguous. CDR1 SGHDN and CDR2 FVKESK come from the germline V gene. The length of the CDR3 is 14 residues. V lost 3 bases and J 4 bases, leaving 7 bases between the germline ends. The CDR3 loop reads CASSQGRYNSPLHF. The DNA of the CDR3 is TGTGCCAGCAGCCAGGGGAGATATAATTCACCCCTCCACTTT.

In its sample, this clone was seen once. The chain carries TRBV28 and TRBJ2-1, with D perhaps matching TRBD1 (6 bases). The length of the CDR3 is 17 residues. CDR1 and CDR2 from the germline V gene are MDHEN and SYDVKM. V was cut by 6 bases and J by 0 bases, with 18 bases left in between. The CDR3 spells CASRPDSILASYNEQFF. CDR3 nucleotides: TGTGCCAGCAGGCCGGACAGTATTCTTGCCTCCTACAATGAGCAGTTCTTC.

The rearrangement joins TRBV4-2 to TRBJ2-3, with TRBD1 matching 7 bases. V shed 0 bases, J shed 4 bases, and the junction held 4 bases outside the gene matches. The CDR3 runs to 15 residues. Germline CDR1 and CDR2: LGHNA and YNFKEQ. The CDR3 DNA reads TGTGCCAGCAGCCAAGAGTTGACAGGGTCAGATACGCAGTATTTT. Encoded protein: CASSQELTGSDTQYF.